The rows below give T cell receptor beta chains drawn from one sample of a study of shared clonotypes between healthy human individuals. Using immunoSEQ multiplex PCR, the repertoire was profiled, and TCRdb retains in-frame clones only, with some absent. The data hold approximately 320,000 clones, with around 67% observed a single time. Sequences were obtained from memory CD4+ T cells sorted from blood. The receptor source for this set is a man aged 25 to 40 in good health. The CDR3 runs from the conserved cysteine through the conserved F or W. A D gene is named only where the DNA matches it firmly. The listing skips clone size in some rows; elsewhere it reads once, few, many or a size class.

abundance | j_gene | v_gene | d_gene | CDR3aa | CDR3nt
. | TRBJ2-3 | TRBV4-3 | . | CASSQGPGTDTQYF | TGCGCCAGCAGCCAAGGTCCGGGGACAGATACGCAGTATTTT
. | TRBJ2-4 | TRBV6-1 | . | CATSRQGEDIQYF | TGTGCCACCTCGCGGCAGGGAGAGGACATTCAGTACTTC
. | TRBJ1-2 | TRBV9 | . | CASSVEGHGYGYTF | TGTGCCAGCAGCGTAGAGGGGCATGGATATGGCTACACCTTC
. | TRBJ1-2 | TRBV6-5 | . | CASSYTGSRGYTF | TGTGCCAGCAGTTATACCGGCAGTCGCGGCTACACCTTC
. | TRBJ2-3 | TRBV6-5 | . | CASTDWTTDTQYF | TGTGCCAGCACTGATTGGACAACAGATACGCAGTATTTT
many | TRBJ2-3 | TRBV7-2 | . | CASSRRDTQYF | TGTGCCAGCAGCCGACGGGATACGCAGTATTTT
. | TRBJ2-1 | TRBV19 | . | CASSIMAGFSNEQFF | TGTGCCAGTAGTATAATGGCGGGATTTTCCAATGAGCAGTTCTTC
many | TRBJ1-2 | TRBV28 | TRBD1 | CASSVGQGYYGYTF | TGTGCCAGCAGTGTGGGACAGGGTTACTATGGCTACACCTTC
. | TRBJ2-1 | TRBV7-2 | TRBD2 | CASTPERSGRLWEQFF | TGTGCCAGCACACCTGAACGGAGCGGGAGACTCTGGGAGCAGTTCTTC
few | TRBJ1-5 | TRBV6-1 | . | CASSELNSNQPQHF | TGTGCCAGCAGTGAGCTAAATAGCAATCAGCCCCAGCATTTT
. | TRBJ2-1 | TRBV27 | TRBD2 | CASSFWTSGRAREQFF | TGTGCCAGCAGTTTCTGGACTAGCGGGAGGGCCCGAGAGCAGTTCTTC
. | TRBJ2-3 | TRBV7-2 | TRBD2 | CASSFRTSGIDTQYF | TGTGCCAGCAGCTTTAGGACTAGCGGGATTGATACGCAGTATTTT
once | TRBJ1-2 | TRBV10-2 | . | CASIPTSGALYGYTF | TGCGCCAGCATTCCGACGAGCGGGGCACTCTATGGCTACACCTTC
. | TRBJ1-1 | TRBV9 | TRBD1 | CASSVGNRGHVTEAFF | TGTGCCAGCAGCGTAGGAAACAGGGGGCATGTCACTGAAGCTTTCTTT
many | TRBJ2-7 | TRBV5-6 | . | CASSFKRTHEQYF | TGTGCCAGCAGCTTCAAGCGGACCCACGAGCAGTACTTC
few | TRBJ1-1 | TRBV6-5 | TRBD1 | CASSLTGTAVAFF | TGTGCCAGCAGTCTTACCGGGACAGCCGTAGCTTTCTTT
. | TRBJ2-7 | TRBV5-1 | . | CASSLELSEQYF | TGCGCCAGCAGCTTGGAACTTTCCGAGCAGTACTTC
. | TRBJ1-1 | TRBV9 | TRBD1 | CASSPGGYGELEAFF | TGTGCCAGCAGCCCAGGGGGCTACGGGGAACTTGAAGCTTTCTTT
few | TRBJ2-3 | TRBV2 | TRBD1 | CASSELGQGTDTQYF | TGTGCCAGCAGTGAATTGGGACAGGGCACAGATACGCAGTATTTT
few | TRBJ2-1 | TRBV4-2 | . | CASSPEGTRGYNEQFF | TGTGCCAGCAGCCCCGAAGGCACAAGGGGCTACAATGAGCAGTTCTTC
. | TRBJ1-5 | TRBV7-2 | . | CASSTFKQPQHF | TGTGCCAGCAGCACCTTTAAACAGCCCCAGCATTTT
. | TRBJ2-4 | TRBV4-1 | . | CASSQVTLAKNIQYF | TGCGCCAGCAGCCAAGTCACCTTAGCCAAAAACATTCAGTACTTC
. | TRBJ2-1 | TRBV18 | . | CASSPGLASDEQFF | TGTGCCAGCTCACCGGGGCTAGCATCAGATGAGCAGTTCTTC
. | TRBJ2-7 | TRBV7-3 | . | CASRGDPFSEQYF | TGTGCCAGCAGGGGGGACCCATTCAGCGAGCAGTACTTC
. | TRBJ2-1 | TRBV7-3 | TRBD1 | CASSLGTGIGEQFF | TGTGCCAGCAGCTTAGGGACAGGGATTGGTGAGCAGTTCTTC
. | TRBJ1-2 | TRBV28 | TRBD1 | CASSPPYQGARYGYTF | TGTGCCAGCAGTCCACCTTACCAGGGGGCTCGGTATGGCTACACCTTC
. | TRBJ2-7 | TRBV6-5 | . | CASGGRSIKGEQYF | TGTGCCAGCGGCGGGCGATCCATTAAAGGCGAGCAGTACTTC
. | TRBJ2-5 | TRBV28 | TRBD1 | CASSPRWDREETQYF | TGTGCCAGCAGTCCCCGATGGGACAGGGAAGAGACCCAGTACTTC
. | TRBJ2-3 | TRBV5-1 | . | CASRGDSTDTQYF | TGCGCCAGCAGGGGGGACAGCACAGATACGCAGTATTTT
. | TRBJ1-1 | TRBV19 | . | CASSIDSWDGVNTEAFF | TGTGCCAGTAGTATCGATTCCTGGGACGGGGTGAACACTGAAGCTTTCTTT